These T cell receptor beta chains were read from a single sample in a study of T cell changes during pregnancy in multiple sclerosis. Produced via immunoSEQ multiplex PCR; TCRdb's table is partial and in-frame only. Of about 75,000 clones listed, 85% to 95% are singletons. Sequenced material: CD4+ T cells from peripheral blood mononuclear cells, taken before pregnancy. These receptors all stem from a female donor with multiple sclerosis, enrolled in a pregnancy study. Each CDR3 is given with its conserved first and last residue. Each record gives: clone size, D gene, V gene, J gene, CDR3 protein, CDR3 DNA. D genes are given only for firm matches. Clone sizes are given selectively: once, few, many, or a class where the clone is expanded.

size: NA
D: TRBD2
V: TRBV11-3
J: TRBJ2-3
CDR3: CASSLALTSGGADTQYF
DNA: TGTGCCAGCAGCTTAGCCCTCACTAGCGGGGGGGCAGATACGCAGTATTTT

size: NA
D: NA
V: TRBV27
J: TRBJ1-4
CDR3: CASSLSPQGPNEKLFF
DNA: TGTGCCAGCAGTTTATCGCCTCAGGGGCCCAATGAAAAACTGTTTTTT

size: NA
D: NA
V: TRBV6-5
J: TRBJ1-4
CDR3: CASRGRESSVGKLFF
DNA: TGTGCCAGCAGAGGGAGGGAGTCCAGTGTTGGAAAACTGTTTTTT

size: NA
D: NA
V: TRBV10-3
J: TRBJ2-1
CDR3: CAISESGSYNEQFF
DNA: TGTGCCATCAGTGAGTCCGGCTCCTACAATGAGCAGTTCTTC

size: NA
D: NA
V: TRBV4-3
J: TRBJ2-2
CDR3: CASSQDGWGPTGELFF
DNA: TGCGCCAGCAGCCAAGATGGATGGGGGCCCACCGGGGAGCTGTTTTTT

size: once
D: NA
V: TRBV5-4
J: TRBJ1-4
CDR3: CASSPGQGRPEKLFF
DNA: TGTGCCAGCAGCCCCGGGCAGGGGCGTCCGGAAAAACTGTTTTTT

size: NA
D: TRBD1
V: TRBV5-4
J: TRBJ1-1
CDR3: CASSFPGQLNTEAFF
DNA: TGTGCCAGCAGCTTCCCGGGACAGCTGAACACTGAAGCTTTCTTT

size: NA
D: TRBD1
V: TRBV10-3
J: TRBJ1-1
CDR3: CAIMTGENTEAFF
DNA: TGTGCCATCATGACAGGGGAGAACACTGAAGCTTTCTTT

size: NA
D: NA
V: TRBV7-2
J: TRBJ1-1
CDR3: CASSLRSPGGMATEAFF
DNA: TGTGCCAGCAGTTTAAGGTCCCCGGGGGGTATGGCCACTGAAGCTTTCTTT

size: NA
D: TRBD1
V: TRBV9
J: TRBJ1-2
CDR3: CASTPGQDGGVYGYTF
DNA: TGTGCCAGCACTCCGGGACAGGACGGCGGTGTCTATGGCTACACCTTC

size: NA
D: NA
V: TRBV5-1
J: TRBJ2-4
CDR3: CASRSFDAKNIQYF
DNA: TGCGCCAGCCGGAGTTTCGATGCCAAAAACATTCAGTACTTC

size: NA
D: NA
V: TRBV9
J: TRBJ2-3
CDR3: CASSVLRDPLRGTQYF
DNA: TGTGCCAGCAGCGTTTTGAGGGACCCTCTGAGGGGGACGCAGTATTTT

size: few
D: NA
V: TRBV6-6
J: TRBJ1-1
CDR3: CASSYGPTEAFF
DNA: TGTGCCAGCAGTTACGGGCCGACTGAAGCTTTCTTT

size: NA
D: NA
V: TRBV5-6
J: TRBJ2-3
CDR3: CASSWADTQYF
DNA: TGTGCCAGCAGCTGGGCCGATACGCAGTATTTT

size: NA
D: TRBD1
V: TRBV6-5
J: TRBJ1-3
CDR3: CASSYSTGTGGYTIYF
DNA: TGTGCCAGCAGTTACTCAACCGGGACAGGGGGATACACCATATATTTT

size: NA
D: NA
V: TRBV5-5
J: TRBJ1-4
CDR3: CASSPRGSLFDVGKLFF
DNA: TGTGCCAGCAGCCCCCGGGGGAGTTTGTTCGACGTGGGAAAACTGTTTTTT

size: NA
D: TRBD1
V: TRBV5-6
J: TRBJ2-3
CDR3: CASSPGTATDTQYF
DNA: TGTGCCAGCAGCCCTGGGACAGCCACAGATACGCAGTATTTT

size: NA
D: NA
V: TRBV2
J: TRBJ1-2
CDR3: CASRDRRIANYGYTF
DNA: TGTGCCAGCAGGGACAGAAGAATAGCTAACTATGGCTACACCTTC

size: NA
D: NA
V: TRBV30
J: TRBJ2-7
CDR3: CAWSRQFYYEQYF
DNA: TGTGCCTGGAGCCGACAGTTCTACTACGAGCAGTACTTC

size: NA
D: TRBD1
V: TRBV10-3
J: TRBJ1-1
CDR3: CAISESNRGPTEAFF
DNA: TGTGCCATCAGTGAGTCGAACAGGGGGCCTACTGAAGCTTTCTTT

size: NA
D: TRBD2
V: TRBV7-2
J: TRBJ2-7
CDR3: CASSFLSGGQYEQYF
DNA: TGTGCCAGCAGCTTTTTAAGCGGGGGACAATACGAGCAGTACTTC

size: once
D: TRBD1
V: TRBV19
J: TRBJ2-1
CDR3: CASSPHRDRGNEQFF
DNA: TGTGCCAGTAGTCCTCACCGGGACAGGGGGAATGAGCAGTTCTTC

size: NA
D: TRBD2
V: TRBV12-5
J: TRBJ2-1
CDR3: CASGWGGLAGWHNEQFF
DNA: TGTGCTAGTGGTTGGGGAGGGCTAGCTGGGTGGCACAATGAGCAGTTCTTC

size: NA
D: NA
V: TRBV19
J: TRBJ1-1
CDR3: CASSSDWNTEAFF
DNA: TGTGCCAGTAGCAGCGACTGGAACACTGAAGCTTTCTTT

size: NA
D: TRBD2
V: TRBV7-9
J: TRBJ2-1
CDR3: CASSPRLTSGSSYNEQFF
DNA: TGTGCCAGCAGCCCCCGGCTGACTAGCGGAAGCTCCTACAATGAGCAGTTCTTC

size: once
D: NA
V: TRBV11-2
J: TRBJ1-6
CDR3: CASRRTGQADSPLHF
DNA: TGTGCCAGCAGAAGAACGGGACAAGCCGATTCACCCCTCCACTTT

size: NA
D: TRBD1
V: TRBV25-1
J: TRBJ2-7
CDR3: CASSESGTGAYEQYF
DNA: TGTGCCAGCAGTGAATCGGGGACAGGGGCCTACGAGCAGTACTTC

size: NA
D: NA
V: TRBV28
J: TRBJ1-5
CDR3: CASRLGTFDQPQHF
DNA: TGTGCCAGCAGGCTCGGGACATTCGATCAGCCCCAGCATTTT

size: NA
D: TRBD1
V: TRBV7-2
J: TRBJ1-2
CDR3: CASSRDREAYGYTF
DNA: TGTGCCAGCAGCCGCGACAGGGAGGCCTATGGCTACACCTTC

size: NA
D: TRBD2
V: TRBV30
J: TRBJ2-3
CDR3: CAWSTGGTQYF
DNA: TGTGCCTGGAGTACGGGGGGTACGCAGTATTTT

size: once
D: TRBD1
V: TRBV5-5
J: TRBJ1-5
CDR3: CASSSSPTGDQPQHF
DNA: TGTGCCAGCAGCTCGTCCCCGACAGGGGATCAGCCCCAGCATTTT

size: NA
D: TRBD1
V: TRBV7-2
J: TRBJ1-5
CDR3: CASSLEGAGNQPQHF
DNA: TGTGCCAGCAGCTTAGAGGGGGCTGGCAATCAGCCCCAGCATTTT

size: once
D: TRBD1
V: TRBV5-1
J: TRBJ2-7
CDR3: CASRRDSASGSYEQYF
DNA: TGCGCCAGCAGACGGGACAGCGCATCGGGCTCCTACGAGCAGTACTTC

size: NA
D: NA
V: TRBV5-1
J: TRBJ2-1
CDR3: CASSPPGQASRQFF
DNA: TGCGCCAGCAGCCCACCAGGGCAGGCCTCACGGCAATTCTTC

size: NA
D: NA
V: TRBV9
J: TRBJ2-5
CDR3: CASPSAGQETQYF
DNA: TGTGCCAGCCCCTCGGCGGGACAAGAGACCCAGTACTTC

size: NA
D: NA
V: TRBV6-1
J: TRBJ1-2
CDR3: CASSDKGTGSYGYTF
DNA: TGTGCCAGCAGTGACAAGGGAACAGGAAGCTATGGCTACACCTTC

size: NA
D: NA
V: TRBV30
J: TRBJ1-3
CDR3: CAWSVGNTIYF
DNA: TGTGCCTGGAGTGTCGGGAACACCATATATTTT

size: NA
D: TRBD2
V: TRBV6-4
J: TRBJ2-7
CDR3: CASSGPRGLAGPYEQYF
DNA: TGTGCCAGCAGTGGCCCACGAGGGCTAGCGGGCCCCTACGAGCAGTACTTC

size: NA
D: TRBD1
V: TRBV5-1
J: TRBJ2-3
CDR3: CASSPGQATDTQYF
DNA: TGCGCCAGCAGCCCGGGACAGGCCACAGATACGCAGTATTTT

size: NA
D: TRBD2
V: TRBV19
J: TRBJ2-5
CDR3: CASSISGGGALETQYF
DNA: TGTGCCAGTAGTATTTCAGGCGGGGGGGCCCTGGAGACCCAGTACTTC

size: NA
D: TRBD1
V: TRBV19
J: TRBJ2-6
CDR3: CASIPRTGGPRANVLTF
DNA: TGTGCCAGTATTCCTAGGACAGGGGGCCCCAGAGCCAACGTCCTGACTTTC

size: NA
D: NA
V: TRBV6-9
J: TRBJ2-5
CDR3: CASSYLRGNQETQYF
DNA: TGTGCCAGCAGTTACCTCCGGGGAAACCAAGAGACCCAGTACTTC

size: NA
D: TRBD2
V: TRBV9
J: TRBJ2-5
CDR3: CASSFSGAETQYF
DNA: TGTGCCAGCAGCTTTAGCGGGGCCGAGACCCAGTACTTC

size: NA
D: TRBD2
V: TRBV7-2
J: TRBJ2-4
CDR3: CASSLVVAGGSKNIQYF
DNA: TGTGCCAGCAGCTTAGTGGTAGCGGGGGGGTCCAAAAACATTCAGTACTTC

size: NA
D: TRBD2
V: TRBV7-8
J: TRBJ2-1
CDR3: CASSSPTTSGRPWNEQFF
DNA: TGTGCCAGCAGCTCGCCTACGACTAGCGGGAGACCATGGAATGAGCAGTTCTTC

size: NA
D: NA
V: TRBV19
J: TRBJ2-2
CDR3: CASSIPPIRAGELFF
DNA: TGTGCCAGTAGTATTCCCCCGATCCGGGCCGGGGAGCTGTTTTTT